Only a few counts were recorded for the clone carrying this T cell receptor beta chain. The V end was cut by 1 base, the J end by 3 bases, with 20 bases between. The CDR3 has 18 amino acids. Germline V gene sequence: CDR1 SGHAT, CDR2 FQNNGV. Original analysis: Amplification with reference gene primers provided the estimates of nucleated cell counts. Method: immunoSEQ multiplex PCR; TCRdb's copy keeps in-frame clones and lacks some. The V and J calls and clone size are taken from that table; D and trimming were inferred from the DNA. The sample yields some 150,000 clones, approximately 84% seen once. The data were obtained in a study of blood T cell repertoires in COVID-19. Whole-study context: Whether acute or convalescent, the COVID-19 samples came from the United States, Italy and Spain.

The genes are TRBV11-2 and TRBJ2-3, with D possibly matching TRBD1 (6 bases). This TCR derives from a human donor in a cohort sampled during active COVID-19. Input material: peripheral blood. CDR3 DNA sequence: TGTGCCAGCAGCTTAGGGTCGACAGGCGCTATATGGACAGATACGCAGTATTTT. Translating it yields CASSLGSTGAIWTDTQYF.